The present entry profiles one T cell receptor (beta chain) with its context. Its antigen is undetermined. The sample originates from a study of cytomegalovirus exposure and HLA in healthy donors. The germline V gene encodes CDR1 SGHVS and CDR2 FQNEAQ. This CDR3 is 18 amino acids long. V lost 2 bases to trimming and J lost 0 bases, with 17 bases between them. Overall study results and limits: In the analysis, some V segments, TRBV6-2 and TRBV6-3 included, were excluded as indistinguishable. The authors later linked a missense DCLRE1C variant to TCR beta V- and J-gene trimming. According to a later analysis, most TCR beta chains associated with CMV appeared HLA-restricted.

PCR was performed using 60 Vbeta and 13 Jbeta primers. Profiled with immunoSEQ multiplex PCR; TCRdb holds only in-frame clones, not every one. The repertoire holds about 150,000 clones, with approximately 86% as singletons. This clonotype originated in a woman aged 45-59 years in good health and CMV-seropositive. The sample was PBMCs. V is TRBV7-8 and J is TRBJ1-3; TRBD1 is a possible D gene (5 bases). CDR3: CASSLRQGRGLSGNTIYF. The CDR3 DNA reads as TGTGCCAGCAGCTTAAGGCAGGGTAGGGGACTCTCTGGAAACACCATATATTTT. Variable domain in full (rest from reference TRBV7-8 and TRBJ1-3): GAGVSQSPRYKVAKRGQDVALRCDPISGHVSLFWYQQALGQGPEFLTYFQNEAQLDKSGLPSDRFFAERPEGSVSTLKIQRTQQEDSAVYLCASSLRQGRGLSGNTIYFGEGSWLTVV.